This T cell receptor (beta chain) was documented in a study of T cell clones after liver transplantation. Study as a whole: Samples came from ITN030ST, which attempted immunosuppression withdrawal within 2 years of liver transplantation. A pre-transplant mixed lymphocyte reaction with TCRbeta sequencing defined graft-donor-reactive clones followed in post-transplant blood. General observations from the study: Conclusions were preliminary, with small, heterogeneous patient groups. Compared with third party-reactive sequences, donor-reactive ones declined more, independent of withdrawal success.

This clone was detected only once. As yet, its antigen is unknown. Some clones are missing from TCRdb's copy, which holds only in-frame ones; the method was immunoSEQ multiplex PCR. The table includes roughly 100,000 clones, around 84% detected once. The CDR3 runs to 16 residues. Trimming took off 0 bases at V and 0 bases at J, with 8 bases between the two ends. Germline assignment: CDR1 SEHNR and CDR2 FQNEAQ (reference sequence). Sequenced here: CD4+ T cells from blood, sampled approximately 50 months after liver transplant. The rearrangement uses TRBV7-9 and TRBJ1-4; D uncertain. The clonotype was recovered from a human patient who received a liver transplant. Some of the T cells may derive from the graft donor. CDR3 DNA sequence: TGTGCCAGCAGCTTAGCCGCAGGAGCAACTAATGAAAAACTGTTTTTT. Its translation is CASSLAAGATNEKLFF.